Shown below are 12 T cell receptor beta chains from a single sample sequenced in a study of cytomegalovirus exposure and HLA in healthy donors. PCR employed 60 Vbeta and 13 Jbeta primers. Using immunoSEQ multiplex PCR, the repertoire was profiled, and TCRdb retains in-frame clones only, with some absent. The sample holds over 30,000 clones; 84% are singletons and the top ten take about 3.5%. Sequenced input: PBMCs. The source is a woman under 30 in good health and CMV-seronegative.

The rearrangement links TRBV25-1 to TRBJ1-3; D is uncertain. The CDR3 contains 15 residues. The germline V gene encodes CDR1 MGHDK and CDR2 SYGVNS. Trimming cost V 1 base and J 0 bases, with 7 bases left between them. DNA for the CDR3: TGTGCCAGCAGTGAATGGGAGAGCTCTGGAAACACCATATATTTT. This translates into CASSEWESSGNTIYF. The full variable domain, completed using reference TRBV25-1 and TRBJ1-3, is EADIYQTPRYLVIGTGKKITLECSQTMGHDKMYWYQQDPGMELHLIHYSYGVNSTEKGDLSSESTVSRIRTEHFPLTLESARPSHTSQYLCASSEWESSGNTIYFGEGSWLTVV.

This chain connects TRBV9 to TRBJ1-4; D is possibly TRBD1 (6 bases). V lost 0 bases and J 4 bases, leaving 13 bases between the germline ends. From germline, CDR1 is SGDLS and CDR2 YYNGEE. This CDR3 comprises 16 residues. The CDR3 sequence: CASSVGLGQLNEKLFF. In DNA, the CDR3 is TGTGCCAGCAGCGTAGGCTTAGGACAGCTTAATGAAAAACTGTTTTTT.

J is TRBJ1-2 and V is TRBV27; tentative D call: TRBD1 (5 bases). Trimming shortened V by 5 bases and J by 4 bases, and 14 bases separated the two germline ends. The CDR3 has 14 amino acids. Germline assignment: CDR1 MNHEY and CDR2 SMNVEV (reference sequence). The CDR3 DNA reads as TGTGCCAGCAGTCCTCAGACAGCCTCCTATGGCTACACCTTC. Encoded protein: CASSPQTASYGYTF.

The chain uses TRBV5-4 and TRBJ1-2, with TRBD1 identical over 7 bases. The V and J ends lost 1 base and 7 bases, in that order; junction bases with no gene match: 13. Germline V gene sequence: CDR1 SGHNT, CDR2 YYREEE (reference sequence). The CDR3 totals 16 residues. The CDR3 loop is CASSLYLGGASGGYTF. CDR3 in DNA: TGTGCCAGCAGCTTGTACCTAGGGGGCGCGTCCGGTGGCTACACCTTC.

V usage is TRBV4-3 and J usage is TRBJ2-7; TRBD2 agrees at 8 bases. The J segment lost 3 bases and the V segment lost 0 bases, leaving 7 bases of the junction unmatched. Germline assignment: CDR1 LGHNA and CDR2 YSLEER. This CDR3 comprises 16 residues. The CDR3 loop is CASSQDPSGPDYEQYF. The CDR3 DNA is TGCGCCAGCAGCCAAGACCCTAGCGGGCCCGACTACGAGCAGTACTTC.

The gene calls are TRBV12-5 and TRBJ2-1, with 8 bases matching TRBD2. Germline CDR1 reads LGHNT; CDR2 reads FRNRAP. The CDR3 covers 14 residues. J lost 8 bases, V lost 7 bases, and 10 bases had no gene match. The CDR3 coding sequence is TGTGCTAGTGCCCCTCTGACGGGAGGGGATGAGCAGTTCTTC. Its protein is CASAPLTGGDEQFF.

The CDR3 DNA follows: TGTGCCAGCAGCCCCATCGTTCGGGCGGGGAATGAGCAGTTCTTC. This gives the protein CASSPIVRAGNEQFF. The chain combines TRBV28 with TRBJ2-1; D may be TRBD2 (6 bases). Germline lookup yields CDR1 MDHEN and CDR2 SYDVKM. V was cut by 6 bases and J by 7 bases, with 19 bases left in between. CDR3 length: 15 amino acids.

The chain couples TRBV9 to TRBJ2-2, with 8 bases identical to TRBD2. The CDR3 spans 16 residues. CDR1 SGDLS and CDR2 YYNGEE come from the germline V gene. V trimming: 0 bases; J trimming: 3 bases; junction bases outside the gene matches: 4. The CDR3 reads CASSVAGGPDTGELFF. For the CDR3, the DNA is TGTGCCAGCAGCGTAGCGGGAGGGCCTGACACCGGGGAGCTGTTTTTT.

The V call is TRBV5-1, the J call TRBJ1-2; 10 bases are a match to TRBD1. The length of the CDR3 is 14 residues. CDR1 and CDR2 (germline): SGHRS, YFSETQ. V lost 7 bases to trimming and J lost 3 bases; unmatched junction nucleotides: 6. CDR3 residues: CASSRTGGDYGYTF. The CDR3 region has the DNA TGCGCCAGCTCGCGGACAGGGGGGGACTATGGCTACACCTTC.

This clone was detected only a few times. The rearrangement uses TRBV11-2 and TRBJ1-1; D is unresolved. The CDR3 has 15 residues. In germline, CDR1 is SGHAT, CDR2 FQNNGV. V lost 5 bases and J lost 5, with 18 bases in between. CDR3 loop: CASSPTKGGRTEAFF. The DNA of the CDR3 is TGTGCCAGCAGCCCCACGAAGGGAGGGAGGACTGAAGCTTTCTTT.

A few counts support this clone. The CDR3 nucleotides are TGTGCCAGCAGCTTCAACGGAGGATCAACCGGGGAGCTGTTTTTT. As protein: CASSFNGGSTGELFF. The chain couples TRBV27 to TRBJ2-2; D is possibly TRBD2 (5 bases). Germline CDR1 is MNHEY and CDR2 is SMNVEV (reference sequence). Trimming took off 6 bases at V and 5 bases at J, with 16 bases between the two ends. There are 15 residues in the CDR3.

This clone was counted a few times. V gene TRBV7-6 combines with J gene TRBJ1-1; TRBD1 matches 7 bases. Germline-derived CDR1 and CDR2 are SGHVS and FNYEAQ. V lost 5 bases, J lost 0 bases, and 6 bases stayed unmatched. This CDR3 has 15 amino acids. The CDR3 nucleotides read TGTGCCAGCAGCCATCTACAGGGGATGAACACTGAAGCTTTCTTT. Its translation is CASSHLQGMNTEAFF.